This T cell receptor beta chain originates from a study of cytomegalovirus exposure and HLA in healthy donors. Study at large: One earlier analysis, a look at 150 million to 200 million T cells, found around 110 million unique TCR beta sequences.

This clone was counted between two and nine times. Use of 60 Vbeta and 13 Jbeta primers characterized the PCR. Using immunoSEQ multiplex PCR, the repertoire was profiled, and TCRdb retains in-frame clones only, with some absent. The sample shows 75,000 to 95,000 clones, about two thirds of them seen only once. In germline, CDR1 is SGHTS, CDR2 YDEGEE. This CDR3 contains 13 residues. V lost 4 bases to trimming and J lost 4 bases; unmatched junction nucleotides: 4. The rearrangement uses TRBV5-8 and TRBJ2-5, with TRBD2 matching 7 bases. The specimen was PBMCs. This receptor was taken from a man over 45 in good health and CMV-seronegative. This CDR3 reads CASSKSGTETQYF. DNA for the CDR3: TGTGCCAGCAGCAAAAGCGGGACAGAGACCCAGTACTTC.